A single sample is the source of the 8 T cell receptor beta chains below, sequenced in a study of T cell repertoires in cytomegalovirus infection. One entry per CDR3 protein, called by TCRdb with MiXCR from the reads. The table lists approximately 150,000 distinct CDR3 sequences, 5.5% to 7% of them singletons. The sequencing input was PBMCs. The receptors come from a human donor in good health (CMV status not recorded). Some clones in this sample may be carry-over from other donors' samples.

The V gene is TRBV5-1, the J gene TRBJ2-1; 9 bases fit TRBD2. V shed 2 bases and J 10 bases; nucleotides not matched to a gene: 7. CDR1 and CDR2 (germline): SGHRS, YFSETQ. The CDR3 has 14 amino acids. The CDR3 sequence: CASSFSGGLQEQFF. CDR3 nucleotide sequence: TGCGCCAGCAGCTTCAGCGGGGGGTTGCAAGAGCAGTTCTTC.

This clonotype was observed at least ten times. The chain has TRBV6-1 and TRBJ2-7; tentatively, D is TRBD2 (5 bases). CDR1 is MNHNS, CDR2 SASEGT, per germline. V shed 0 bases and J shed 3 bases, with 12 bases lying between them. This CDR3 is built from 15 residues. The CDR3 here is CASSEAPGEYYEQYF. The CDR3 DNA reads as TGTGCCAGCAGTGAAGCGCCCGGGGAGTACTACGAGCAGTACTTC.

This clonotype was recorded at least ten times. The genes are TRBV12-3 or TRBV12-4 and TRBJ2-2; TRBD2 matches at 7 bases. Trimming at V came to 7 bases and at J to 6 bases, leaving 5 bases not matched to a gene. The CDR3 spans 13 residues. Here the CDR3 reads CASTIGGAGELFF. CDR3 sequence (DNA): TGTGCCAGCACCATTGGGGGGGCCGGGGAGCTGTTTTTT.

This chain links TRBV19 with TRBJ1-1, with TRBD1 identical over 7 bases. CDR3 size: 13 residues. In germline, CDR1 is LNHDA, CDR2 SQIVND (reference sequence). Losses at the gene ends were 11 bases for V and 11 bases for J; bases not matched to a gene: 17. The CDR3 DNA reads TGTGCCTCCAGGGGGGGTATGACTAATTTGGCTTTCTTT. It translates to CASRGGMTNLAFF.

The chain employs TRBV28 and TRBJ1-6, with TRBD1 as a possible D gene (5 bases). Looked up from germline, CDR1 is MDHEN and CDR2 is SYDVKM. CDR3 size: 14 residues. Trimming removed 5 bases at V and 7 bases at J, with 12 bases between. Here the CDR3 reads CASSPGQVNSPLHF. Here the CDR3 DNA reads TGTGCCAGCAGTCCCGGACAAGTAAATTCACCCCTCCACTTT. Based on the CDR3 plus reference TRBV28 and TRBJ1-6, the full variable domain is DVKVTQSSRYLVKRTGEKVFLECVQDMDHENMFWYRQDPGLGLRLIYFSYDVKMKEKGDIPEGYSVSREKKERFSLILESASTNQTSMYLCASSPGQVNSPLHFGNGTRLTVT.

This sequence joins TRBV20-1 and TRBJ2-7; the D call may be TRBD1 or TRBD2 (6 bases each). This CDR3 region has 11 residues. From germline, CDR1 is DFQATT and CDR2 SNEGSKA (reference sequence). Trimming took 4 bases from V and 4 from J, leaving 8 bases between them. The CDR3 DNA is TGCAGTGCTACGGGGGCGTACGAGCAGTACTTC. Translating gives CSATGAYEQYF.

The rearrangement joins TRBV9 to TRBJ2-5; possible D gene TRBD2, 6 bases. CDR3 length: 15 amino acids. Germline assignment: CDR1 SGDLS and CDR2 YYNGEE. Trimming stripped 0 bases from V and 2 bases from J, with 11 bases between. This chain's CDR3 is CASSVEALAQETQYF. The CDR3 nucleotides read TGTGCCAGCAGCGTAGAGGCACTAGCACAAGAGACCCAGTACTTC.

This clonotype was recorded at least ten times. The CDR3: CASRRDFSTDTQYF. The CDR3 DNA reads TGTGCCAGCAGACGGGACTTCAGCACAGATACGCAGTATTTT. This chain uses TRBV6-6 with TRBJ2-3; perhaps TRBD2 as D (6 bases). The CDR3 is 14 amino acids. V shed 6 bases and J shed 0 bases, with 10 bases lying between them. Germline V gene sequence: CDR1 MNHNY, CDR2 SVGAGI (reference sequence).